The rows below give T cell receptor beta chains drawn from one sample of a study of blood T cell repertoires in COVID-19. Some clones are missing from TCRdb's copy, which holds only in-frame ones; the method was immunoSEQ multiplex PCR. The sample includes some 530,000 clones, around 85% of them seen just once. Sequenced material: peripheral blood. The receptors originated from a human donor in a cohort sampled during active COVID-19. CDR3s include the opening cysteine and the closing phenylalanine or tryptophan. The D gene is left open where the match is weak. Rows may omit the clone size; those that give it use once, few, many or a size class.

abundance: once; j_gene: TRBJ2-7; v_gene: TRBV20-1; d_gene: .; CDR3nt: TGCAGTGCTAGAGAAAACAGGGATCCGTACTTC; CDR3aa: CSARENRDPYF
abundance: .; j_gene: TRBJ2-5; v_gene: TRBV7-2; d_gene: .; CDR3nt: TGTGCCAGCAGCTCACCCACAGGGTCGGAGACCCAGTACTTC; CDR3aa: CASSSPTGSETQYF
abundance: .; j_gene: TRBJ1-2; v_gene: TRBV3-1/TRBV3-2; d_gene: .; CDR3nt: TGTGCCAGCAGCCAAGAATGGGGGGGGAAGGGAGGCTACACCTTC; CDR3aa: CASSQEWGGKGGYTF
abundance: .; j_gene: TRBJ2-1; v_gene: TRBV6-1; d_gene: .; CDR3nt: TGTGCCAGCAGTCCCCAACAGGGGGGGGACAATGAGCAGTTCTTC; CDR3aa: CASSPQQGGDNEQFF
abundance: .; j_gene: TRBJ2-5; v_gene: TRBV12-5; d_gene: .; CDR3nt: TGTGCTAGTGGTTTGGGAGGTACAACCCAGTACTTC; CDR3aa: CASGLGGTTQYF
abundance: few; j_gene: TRBJ1-2; v_gene: TRBV27; d_gene: .; CDR3nt: TGTGCCAGCAGCCCCTGGAGGGCCGACTATGGCTACACCTTC; CDR3aa: CASSPWRADYGYTF
abundance: .; j_gene: TRBJ1-5; v_gene: TRBV19; d_gene: .; CDR3nt: TGTGCCAGCACGACTCAGGGTCGGCCCCAGCATTTT; CDR3aa: CASTTQGRPQHF
abundance: .; j_gene: TRBJ2-1; v_gene: TRBV28; d_gene: TRBD2; CDR3nt: TGTGCCAGCAGTTCGGGACTAGCGGAGTCAAATGAGCAGTTCTTC; CDR3aa: CASSSGLAESNEQFF
abundance: .; j_gene: TRBJ1-1; v_gene: TRBV3-1/TRBV3-2; d_gene: TRBD1; CDR3nt: TGTGCCAGCAGCCGAAGGGGGCAGTCGGCTGAAGCTTTCTTT; CDR3aa: CASSRRGQSAEAFF
abundance: .; j_gene: TRBJ1-2; v_gene: TRBV19; d_gene: .; CDR3nt: TGTGCCACCCGCCGGCGACAGAGAATCACGGATGGCTACACCTTC; CDR3aa: CATRRRQRITDGYTF
abundance: .; j_gene: TRBJ2-5; v_gene: TRBV5-4; d_gene: .; CDR3nt: TGTGCCAGCAGCCCCCCGGAGGGGAAGGAGACCCAGTACTTC; CDR3aa: CASSPPEGKETQYF
abundance: .; j_gene: TRBJ2-7; v_gene: TRBV6-5; d_gene: TRBD2; CDR3nt: TGTGCCAGCATTAGCGGGAGGGCTGTCGACGAGCAGTACTTC; CDR3aa: CASISGRAVDEQYF
abundance: many; j_gene: TRBJ2-3; v_gene: TRBV2; d_gene: .; CDR3nt: TGTGCCAGCAGTGACCTGGAGCGCATCACAGATACGCAGTATTTT; CDR3aa: CASSDLERITDTQYF
abundance: few; j_gene: TRBJ2-3; v_gene: TRBV5-1; d_gene: TRBD2; CDR3nt: TGCGCCAGCAGCTTGGATGGGACTAGCGAGACAGATACGCAGTATTTT; CDR3aa: CASSLDGTSETDTQYF